This T cell receptor (beta chain) was sequenced for a study of cytomegalovirus exposure and HLA in healthy donors. Study details: Findings of an earlier analysis included 117 million unique TCR beta sequences from about 180 million T cells.

Trimming cost V 0 bases and J 2 bases; bases outside gene matches: 4. CDR1 and CDR2 (germline): KGHSH, LQKENI. This CDR3 is 15 amino acids long. A remark on this clone: The antigen remains undetermined.

Broader study findings: Overall, approximately 150 TCR beta chains were annotated as cytomegalovirus-associated.

Primers included in the PCR were 60 Vbeta and 13 Jbeta primers. Assay: immunoSEQ multiplex PCR; the TCRdb copy retains only in-frame clones and omits some. The table shows 160,000 or so clones, with approximately 81% occurring only once. Specimen: PBMCs. The rearrangement joins TRBV18 to TRBJ2-7; 7 positions match TRBD1. The source of this sequence is a man aged 45 to 65 in good health and CMV-seropositive. CDR3 loop: CASSPPGGSTYEQYF. In DNA, the CDR3 is TGTGCCAGCTCACCACCAGGGGGCTCCACCTACGAGCAGTACTTC.